This TCR beta chain appears in the sequencing data of a study of T-cell memory formation after mild COVID-19. Study in general: TCR clusters largely stayed donor specific. Study conclusions and caveats: Researchers report contracting CD4+ clones mostly in CM and EM, with CD8+ clones in EMRA. Clones shrinking between day 15 and 85 showed a balanced CD4/CD8 split, and those that grew later tilted toward CD4+. Several responding clones turned up in pre-infection memory, indicating that cross-reactive memory may have taken part.

The CDR3 runs 13 residues. The germline V gene has CDR1 DFQATT and CDR2 SNEGSKA (reference sequence). V was shortened by 2 bases and J by 6 bases, with 11 bases between the two germline ends. TCRdb re-called the 5' RACE reads with MiXCR, one entry per CDR3 protein. The profile shows 450,000 to 650,000 distinct CDR3 sequences, approximately 21% of them singletons. For this clonotype: The target antigen is unknown.

This TCR came from an adult woman who had mild COVID-19 (a few samples of this study predate the infection). Cell type and time point are not known. This chain joins TRBV20-1 and TRBJ2-1, with D possibly matching TRBD2 (5 bases). The sample taken for sequencing was PBMCs or a T cell subset sorted from them (not recorded which). DNA for the CDR3: TGCAGTGCTAGATGGGAGCTCCCCAATGAGCAGTTCTTC. Translating it yields CSARWELPNEQFF.